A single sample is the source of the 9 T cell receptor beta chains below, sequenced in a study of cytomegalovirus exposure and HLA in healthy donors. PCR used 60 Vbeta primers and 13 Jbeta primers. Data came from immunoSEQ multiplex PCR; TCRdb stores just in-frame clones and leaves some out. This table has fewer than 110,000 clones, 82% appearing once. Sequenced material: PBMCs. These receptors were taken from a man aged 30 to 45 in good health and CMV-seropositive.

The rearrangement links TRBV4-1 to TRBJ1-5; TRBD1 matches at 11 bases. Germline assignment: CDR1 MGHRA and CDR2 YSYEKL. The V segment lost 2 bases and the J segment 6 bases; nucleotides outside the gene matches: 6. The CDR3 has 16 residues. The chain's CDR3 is CASSQTGTGGGQPQHF. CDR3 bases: TGCGCCAGCAGCCAAACCGGGACAGGGGGTGGTCAGCCCCAGCATTTT.

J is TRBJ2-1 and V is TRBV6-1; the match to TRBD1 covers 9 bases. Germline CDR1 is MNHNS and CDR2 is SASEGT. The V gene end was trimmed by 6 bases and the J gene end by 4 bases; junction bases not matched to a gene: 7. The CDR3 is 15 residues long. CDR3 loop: CASRPGQGTYNEQFF. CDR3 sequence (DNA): TGTGCCAGCAGACCGGGACAGGGTACTTACAATGAGCAGTTCTTC.

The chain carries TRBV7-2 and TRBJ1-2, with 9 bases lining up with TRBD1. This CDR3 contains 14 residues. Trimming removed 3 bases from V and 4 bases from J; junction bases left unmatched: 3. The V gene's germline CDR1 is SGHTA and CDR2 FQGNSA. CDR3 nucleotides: TGTGCCAGCAGCTTGGCGGGACAGGGCTATGGCTACACCTTC. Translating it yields CASSLAGQGYGYTF.

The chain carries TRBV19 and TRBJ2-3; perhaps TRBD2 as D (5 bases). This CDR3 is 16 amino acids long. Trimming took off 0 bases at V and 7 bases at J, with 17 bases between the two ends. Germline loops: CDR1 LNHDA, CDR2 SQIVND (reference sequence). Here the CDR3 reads CASSIEGGGKPNTQYF. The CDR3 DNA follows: TGTGCCAGTAGTATAGAGGGCGGAGGAAAACCAAATACGCAGTATTTT. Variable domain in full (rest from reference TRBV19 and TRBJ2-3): DGGITQSPKYLFRKEGQNVTLSCEQNLNHDAMYWYRQDPGQGLRLIYYSQIVNDFQKGDIAEGYSVSREKKESFPLTVTSAQKNPTAFYLCASSIEGGGKPNTQYFGPGTRLTVL.

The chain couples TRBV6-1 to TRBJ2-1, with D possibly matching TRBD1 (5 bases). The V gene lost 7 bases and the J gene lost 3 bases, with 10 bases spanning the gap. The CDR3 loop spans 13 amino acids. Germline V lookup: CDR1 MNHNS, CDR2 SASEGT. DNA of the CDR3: TGTGCCAGCAACCAGGGTGACTACAATGAGCAGTTCTTC. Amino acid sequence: CASNQGDYNEQFF.

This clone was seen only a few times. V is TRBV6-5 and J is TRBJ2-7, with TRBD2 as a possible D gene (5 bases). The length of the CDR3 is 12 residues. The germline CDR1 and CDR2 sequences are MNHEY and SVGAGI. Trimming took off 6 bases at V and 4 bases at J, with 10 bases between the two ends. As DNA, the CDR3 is TGTGCCAGCAGGCAAACGGGATACGAGCAGTACTTC. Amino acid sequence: CASRQTGYEQYF.

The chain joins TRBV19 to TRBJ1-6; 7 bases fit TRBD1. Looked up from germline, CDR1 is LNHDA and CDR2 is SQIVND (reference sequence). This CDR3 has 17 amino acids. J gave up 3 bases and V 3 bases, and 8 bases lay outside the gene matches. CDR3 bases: TGTGCCAGTAGTATTCGCCGGGACAGCAACTATAATTCACCCCTCCACTTT. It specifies CASSIRRDSNYNSPLHF.

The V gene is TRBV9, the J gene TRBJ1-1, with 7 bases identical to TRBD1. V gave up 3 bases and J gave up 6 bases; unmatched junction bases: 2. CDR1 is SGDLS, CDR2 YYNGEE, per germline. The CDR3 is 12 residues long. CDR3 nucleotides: TGTGCCAGCAGCGGACAGGGATCTGAAGCTTTCTTT. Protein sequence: CASSGQGSEAFF. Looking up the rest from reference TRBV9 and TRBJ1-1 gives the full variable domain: DSGVTQTPKHLITATGQRVTLRCSPRSGDLSVYWYQQSLDQGLQFLIQYYNGEERAKGNILERFSAQQFPDLHSELNLSSLELGDSALYFCASSGQGSEAFFGQGTRLTVV.

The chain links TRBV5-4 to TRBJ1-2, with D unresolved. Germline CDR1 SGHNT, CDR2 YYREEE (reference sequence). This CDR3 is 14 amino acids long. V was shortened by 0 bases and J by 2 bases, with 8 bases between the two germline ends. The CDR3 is CASSLALENYGYTF. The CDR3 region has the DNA TGTGCCAGCAGCTTGGCCCTGGAGAACTATGGCTACACCTTC.